The 18 T cell receptor beta chains below were found in one sample sequenced in a study of beta chain features in type 1 diabetes. Expressed TCRB transcripts got sequenced, as all isolated RNA was reverse transcribed. Libraries were prepared by immunoSEQ multiplex PCR; TCRdb keeps only in-frame clonotypes and omits some of them. The data contain around 310,000 clones, approximately 11% of them singletons. Sequenced: naive CD4+ T cells from blood. The receptor source for this set is a woman aged 30 to 39 in good health.

The rearrangement links TRBV9 to TRBJ2-3; 10 bases align to TRBD1. The length of the CDR3 is 13 residues. The germline V gene has CDR1 SGDLS and CDR2 YYNGEE. V trimming: 7 bases; J trimming: 5 bases; junction bases outside the gene matches: 4. CDR3 DNA sequence: TGTGCCAGCGGACAGGGGGGAGTAGATACGCAGTATTTT. Translated, it gives CASGQGGVDTQYF.

The gene calls are TRBV30 and TRBJ2-1; 8 nucleotides match TRBD2. From germline, CDR1 is GTSNPN and CDR2 SVGIG (reference sequence). V dropped 2 bases and J dropped 6; count of bases not matched to a gene: 3. CDR3 length: 13 amino acids. Here the CDR3 DNA reads TGTGCCTGGAGTAAAGCGGGAGCCAATGAGCAGTTCTTC. Its protein product is CAWSKAGANEQFF.

J is TRBJ2-6 and V is TRBV7-6; a possible D gene is TRBD2 (6 bases). CDR1 SGHVS and CDR2 FNYEAQ come from the germline V gene. V lost 5 bases to trimming and J lost 4 bases, with 24 bases between them. This CDR3 contains 19 residues. Written as DNA, the CDR3 is TGTGCCAGCAGCCACCGAGGAGGGGTTGATCGTCGGGGGGCCAACGTCCTGACTTTC. Encoded protein: CASSHRGGVDRRGANVLTF.

V gene TRBV23-1 combines with J gene TRBJ2-7, with no clear D. TRBV23-1 is labeled an ORF, and its function is uncertain. The V end was cut by 3 bases, the J end by 4 bases, with 10 bases between. This CDR3 has 13 residues. The CDR3 nucleotides are TGCGCCAGCAGTCACAACAGTCCTTACGAGCAGTACTTC. It is translated as CASSHNSPYEQYF.

This clone has only a few counts. This same CDR3 is encoded by further DNA sequences in the sample. The chain uses TRBV28 and TRBJ2-1; 13 nucleotides line up with TRBD2. The CDR3 spans 16 residues. V lost 2 bases and J lost 6; bases outside the gene matches: 4. Germline V lookup: CDR1 MDHEN, CDR2 SYDVKM. The CDR3 nucleotides are TGTGCCAGCAGTTTACCCGGACTAGCGGGAGTCAATGAGCAGTTCTTC. It translates to CASSLPGLAGVNEQFF.

CDR3 bases: TGTGCCAGCAGTGCCCTAGCGGGCCTGAGCACAGATACGCAGTATTTT. This sequence encodes CASSALAGLSTDTQYF. The rearrangement joins TRBV6-4 to TRBJ2-3; TRBD2 matches at 8 bases. The germline CDR1 and CDR2 sequences are MRHNA and SNTAGT. V shed 4 bases, J shed 0 bases, and the junction held 6 bases outside the gene matches. This CDR3 contains 16 residues.

The chain employs TRBV5-6 and TRBJ2-7; a weak D match, TRBD1 (5 bases). This CDR3 spans 15 amino acids. V gave up 7 bases and J gave up 1 base, with 18 bases separating them. CDR1 SGHDT and CDR2 YYEEEE come from the germline V gene. Written as DNA, the CDR3 is TGTGCCAGCCGTATGTGGGGAAAGGGGTCCTACGAGCAGTACTTC. It encodes CASRMWGKGSYEQYF.

V usage is TRBV5-1 and J usage is TRBJ2-5, with TRBD2 as a possible D gene (5 bases). V was cut by 7 bases and J by 0 bases, with 7 bases left in between. The CDR3 covers 12 residues. Germline CDR1 SGHRS, CDR2 YFSETQ. The CDR3 bases are TGCGCCAGCTCCGGGAACCAAGAGACCCAGTACTTC. Residues: CASSGNQETQYF.

The chain uses TRBV29-1 and TRBJ1-1, with TRBD1 matching over 7 bases. With 4 bases clipped from V and 4 bases from J, the junction kept 12 bases outside the gene matches. This CDR3 comprises 15 residues. Germline-derived CDR1 and CDR2 are SQVTM and ANQGSEA. This chain's CDR3 is CSVVLLDRLVTEAFF. The CDR3 region has the DNA TGCAGCGTTGTTCTCCTGGACAGGTTGGTCACTGAAGCTTTCTTT.

The CDR3 protein is CASSSHREGLGDTQYF. Here the CDR3 DNA reads TGTGCCAGCAGTTCCCACCGGGAGGGCCTGGGAGATACGCAGTATTTT. The chain carries TRBV6-5 and TRBJ2-3; TRBD2 agrees at 8 bases. With 4 bases clipped from V and 5 bases from J, the junction kept 11 bases outside the gene matches. Germline-derived CDR1 and CDR2 are MNHEY and SVGAGI. The CDR3 contains 16 residues.

This chain links TRBV2 with TRBJ1-2, with 10 nucleotides matching TRBD1. Germline V gives CDR1 SNHLY, CDR2 FYNNEI. The CDR3 loop spans 12 amino acids. V gave up 6 bases and J gave up 6 bases; unmatched junction bases: 1. The CDR3 DNA reads TGTGCCAGCAGGGACAGGGGGAATGGCTACACCTTC. Translating gives CASRDRGNGYTF.

This chain joins TRBV19 and TRBJ2-1, with TRBD1 matching 7 bases. Trimming took 4 bases from V and 4 from J; bases not matched to a gene: 1. The CDR3 spans 13 residues. Germline CDR1 LNHDA, CDR2 SQIVND (reference sequence). CDR3 amino acids: CASSTGQYNEQFF. DNA of the CDR3: TGTGCCAGTAGTACGGGACAGTACAATGAGCAGTTCTTC.

This clone was seen a handful of times. The chain carries TRBV5-6 and TRBJ1-1; D not resolved. With 4 bases removed from V and 0 bases from J, the gap between germline ends came to 13 bases. Per the germline V gene, CDR1 is SGHDT and CDR2 is YYEEEE. The CDR3 length is 15 residues. For the CDR3, the DNA is TGTGCCAGCAGCCCCCCGGTCAGGTTGAACACTGAAGCTTTCTTT. Translation gives CASSPPVRLNTEAFF.

For this clone: Other nucleotide sequences in the sample specify the same CDR3. The gene calls are TRBV28 and TRBJ1-5; D is unresolved. CDR3 length: 11 amino acids. Deletions cut 4 bases from V and 5 bases from J, with 3 bases between. The germline V gene encodes CDR1 MDHEN and CDR2 SYDVKM. The CDR3 is CASSSDQPQHF. In nucleotides, the CDR3 is TGTGCCAGCAGTTCTGATCAGCCCCAGCATTTT.

This rearrangement joins TRBV5-6 to TRBJ1-2, with 9 nucleotides matching TRBD1. CDR3 length equals 16 residues. From germline, CDR1 is SGHDT and CDR2 YYEEEE. Trimming cost V 4 bases and J 2 bases; bases outside gene matches: 9. CDR3 in amino acids: CASSLFSGTGNYGYTF. The CDR3 region has the DNA TGTGCCAGCAGCCTGTTCTCCGGGACAGGGAACTATGGCTACACCTTC.

This clone was seen a handful of times. The chain has TRBV11-1 and TRBJ2-7, with 9 bases lining up with TRBD1. The germline V gene encodes CDR1 SGHAT and CDR2 FQDESV (reference sequence). CDR3 length equals 15 residues. V was pared by 5 bases and J by 7 bases, with 12 bases of the junction left unmatched. The CDR3 loop reads CASSKTNRDREEQYF. Written as DNA, the CDR3 is TGTGCCAGCAGCAAAACCAACCGGGACAGGGAGGAGCAGTACTTC.

The CDR3 loop reads CASSAPGTSSYEQYF. The CDR3 DNA follows: TGTGCCAGCAGTGCCCCCGGGACTAGCAGTTACGAGCAGTACTTC. The chain couples TRBV2 to TRBJ2-7; 9 bases align to TRBD2. V lost 4 bases to trimming and J lost 4 bases; unmatched junction nucleotides: 8. In germline, CDR1 is SNHLY, CDR2 FYNNEI. The CDR3 spans 15 residues.

V usage is TRBV30 and J usage is TRBJ1-4; D not resolved. CDR3 length equals 12 residues. The V gene lost 8 bases and the J gene lost 0 bases, with 7 bases spanning the gap. CDR1 GTSNPN and CDR2 SVGIG come from the germline V gene (reference sequence). The CDR3: CANGATNEKLFF. The CDR3 nucleotides read TGTGCCAACGGGGCAACTAATGAAAAACTGTTTTTT.